The present T cell receptor beta chain was sequenced within a study of technical replicates of blood from a few donors. The CDR3 sequence is 19 residues long. V was clipped by 0 bases and J by 2 bases; unmatched bases: 9. Germline V gives CDR1 MGHRA, CDR2 YSYEKL. Produced via immunoSEQ multiplex PCR; TCRdb's table is partial and in-frame only. Found here are around 83,000 clones, more than 85% of them singletons; the top ten hold 0.39%. The chain links TRBV4-1 to TRBJ2-3, with TRBD2 matching 12 bases. Sequences were obtained from T cells isolated from PBMCs. This TCR was recovered from a human donor in good health. Some clones in this sample may be carry-over from other donors' samples. CDR3: CASSQDKVGLAGITDTQYF. In DNA form, the CDR3 reads TGCGCCAGCAGCCAAGATAAAGTCGGACTAGCGGGGATCACAGATACGCAGTATTTT.